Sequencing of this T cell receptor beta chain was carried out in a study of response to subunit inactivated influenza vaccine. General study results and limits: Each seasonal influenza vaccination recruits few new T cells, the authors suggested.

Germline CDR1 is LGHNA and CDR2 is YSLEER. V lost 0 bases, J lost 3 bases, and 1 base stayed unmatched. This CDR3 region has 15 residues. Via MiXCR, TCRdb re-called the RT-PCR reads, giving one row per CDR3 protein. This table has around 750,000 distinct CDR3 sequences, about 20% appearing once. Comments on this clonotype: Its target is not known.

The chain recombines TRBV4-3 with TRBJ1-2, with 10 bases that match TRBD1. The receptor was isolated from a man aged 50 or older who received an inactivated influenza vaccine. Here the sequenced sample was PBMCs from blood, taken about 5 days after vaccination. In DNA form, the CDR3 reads TGCGCCAGCAGCCAAGAGACAGGGGGCGACTATGGCTACACCTTC. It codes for CASSQETGGDYGYTF.